One sample yielded the 30 T cell receptor beta chains listed below, sequenced in a study of shared clonotypes between healthy human individuals. Measured with immunoSEQ multiplex PCR; TCRdb has only the in-frame clones, and not every one. The sample shows 2,500,000 or so clones, around 93% of them seen only once. Material: naive CD4+ T cells from PBMCs. Subset described: CD45RA+ positively selected. These receptors were collected from a man aged 18 to 35 in good health. Some clones in this sample may be carry-over from other donors' samples.

The chain employs TRBV6-1 and TRBJ2-7; TRBD1 matches at 7 bases. J gave up 2 bases and V 10 bases, and 14 bases lay outside the gene matches. There are 15 residues in the CDR3. CDR1 MNHNS and CDR2 SASEGT come from the germline V gene. The DNA for the CDR3 is TGTGCCACCCTTAAGTACAGGGGCACCCCCTACGAGCAGTACTTC. It encodes CATLKYRGTPYEQYF.

V is TRBV28 and J is TRBJ1-1; tentatively, D is TRBD1 (5 bases). This CDR3 spans 16 amino acids. Germline CDR1 reads MDHEN; CDR2 reads SYDVKM. V was trimmed by 8 bases and J by 4 bases, leaving 23 bases between them. The CDR3 sequence: CASGTGFTERGTEAFF. The CDR3 bases are TGTGCCAGCGGGACGGGGTTTACAGAGAGGGGCACTGAAGCTTTCTTT.

V is TRBV7-9 and J is TRBJ2-5, with D possibly TRBD1 on 6 matching bases. The CDR3 sequence is 17 residues long. The germline V gene has CDR1 SEHNR and CDR2 FQNEAQ (reference sequence). Trimming stripped 3 bases from V and 0 bases from J, with 17 bases between. Here the CDR3 reads CASSLLGALRYQETQYF. The CDR3 DNA reads as TGTGCCAGCAGCTTGCTGGGGGCCTTGCGGTACCAAGAGACCCAGTACTTC. The full variable domain, its missing parts supplied by reference TRBV7-9 and TRBJ2-5, is DTGVSQNPRHKITKRGQNVTFRCDPISEHNRLYWYRQTLGQGPEFLTYFQNEAQLEKSRLLSDRFSAERPKGSFSTLEIQRTEQGDSAMYLCASSLLGALRYQETQYFGPGTRLLVL.

V and J are TRBV28 and TRBJ2-2; 14 bases fit TRBD2. Germline-derived CDR1 and CDR2 are MDHEN and SYDVKM. Unmatched junction bases numbered 12, after V lost 8 bases and J lost 4 bases. The CDR3 consists of 18 residues. The CDR3 here is CASGSSGLAGVATGELFF. The CDR3 DNA reads TGTGCCAGCGGGTCCTCGGGACTAGCGGGAGTGGCCACCGGGGAGCTGTTTTTT.

The J gene is TRBJ1-3, the V gene TRBV5-1; D is unresolved. Per germline, CDR1 SGHRS and CDR2 YFSETQ. This CDR3 is built from 15 residues. The V gene lost 1 base and the J gene lost 0 bases, with 8 bases spanning the gap. CDR3 residues: CASSLMGSSGNTIYF. Written as DNA, the CDR3 is TGCGCCAGCAGCTTGATGGGGAGCTCTGGAAACACCATATATTTT.

The chain carries TRBV5-4 and TRBJ2-7; TRBD1 might be the D (6 bases). V lost 3 bases, J lost 7 bases, and 23 bases lay in between. Germline values: CDR1 SGHNT, CDR2 YYREEE (reference sequence). This CDR3 comprises 16 residues. CDR3 amino acids: CASSSARGRGLGEQYF. The DNA for the CDR3 is TGTGCCAGCAGCTCCGCCCGTGGCAGGGGCCTGGGGGAGCAGTACTTC.

This clone was seen only a few times. V gene TRBV6-1 combines with J gene TRBJ1-1; 7 positions match TRBD1. Germline lookup yields CDR1 MNHNS and CDR2 SASEGT. Trimming at V came to 6 bases and at J to 4 bases, leaving 8 bases not matched to a gene. CDR3 length equals 14 residues. DNA for the CDR3: TGTGCCAGCAGATCTCCGGACAGGACCACTGAAGCTTTCTTT. Protein sequence: CASRSPDRTTEAFF.

The rearrangement joins TRBV7-9 to TRBJ2-1; D not resolved. V was clipped by 4 bases and J by 9 bases, with 10 bases between them. Per the germline V gene, CDR1 is SEHNR and CDR2 is FQNEAQ (reference sequence). This CDR3 spans 12 amino acids. The CDR3 DNA is TGTGCCAGCAGCTCGACCCGTGGTGAGCAGTTCTTC. It specifies CASSSTRGEQFF.

The chain combines TRBV14 with TRBJ2-3; D call uncertain. Trimming removed 0 bases at V and 14 bases at J, with 18 bases between. CDR1 and CDR2 (germline): SGHDN, FVKESK. This CDR3 has 14 amino acids. CDR3 coding DNA: TGTGCCAGCAGCCAAGAGGAAGCATTACCGGAGCCGTATTTT. Its protein product is CASSQEEALPEPYF.

This clone turned up a few times. J is TRBJ1-2 and V is TRBV6-5; a weak D match, TRBD1 (5 bases). There are 12 residues in the CDR3. Germline-derived CDR1 and CDR2 are MNHEY and SVGAGI. V was pared by 4 bases and J by 4 bases, with 7 bases between. This CDR3 is CASSSGSYGYTF. CDR3 in DNA: TGTGCCAGCAGTTCAGGGTCCTATGGCTACACCTTC.

The gene calls are TRBV19 and TRBJ1-1, with 8 bases fitting TRBD1. This CDR3 spans 16 amino acids. From germline, CDR1 is LNHDA and CDR2 SQIVND (reference sequence). The V gene end was trimmed by 3 bases and the J gene end by 3 bases; junction bases not matched to a gene: 9. The CDR3 DNA sequence: TGTGCCAGTAGTATTCGGCAGGGGGCCGGGTACACTGAAGCTTTCTTT. It translates to CASSIRQGAGYTEAFF.

CDR3 in DNA: TGCGCCAGCAGCTTGGGGGTCGACAGGGTGGGGACTGAAGCTTTCTTT. This translates into CASSLGVDRVGTEAFF. The chain is built from TRBV5-1 and TRBJ1-1, with 7 positions matching TRBD1. V trimming: 0 bases; J trimming: 5 bases; junction bases outside the gene matches: 10. CDR1 and CDR2 from the germline V gene are SGHRS and YFSETQ. This CDR3 spans 16 amino acids.

The chain is built from TRBV5-6 and TRBJ1-1; 7 nucleotides agree with TRBD1. With 4 bases clipped from V and 7 bases from J, the junction kept 7 bases outside the gene matches. The CDR3 has 13 amino acids. Germline CDR1 reads SGHDT; CDR2 reads YYEEEE. The CDR3 loop reads CASSKGQTVEAFF. The DNA for the CDR3 is TGTGCCAGCAGCAAGGGACAGACTGTTGAAGCTTTCTTT.

This clone was seen just once. This chain uses TRBV18 with TRBJ2-2; 7 nucleotides line up with TRBD1. The CDR3 has 16 amino acids. Germline CDR1 KGHSH, CDR2 LQKENI. Trimming removed 3 bases from V and 0 bases from J; junction bases left unmatched: 4. CDR3 sequence: CASSPGTAANTGELFF. The CDR3, as DNA: TGTGCCAGCTCACCTGGGACAGCTGCGAACACCGGGGAGCTGTTTTTT.

This clone was observed a single time. The chain employs TRBV28 and TRBJ1-1; no definite D call. This CDR3 has 12 residues. Germline V gives CDR1 MDHEN, CDR2 SYDVKM. Trimming removed 3 bases at V and 6 bases at J, with 8 bases between. CDR3 amino acids: CASSLSISEAFF. For the CDR3, the DNA is TGTGCCAGCAGTTTGAGCATATCTGAAGCTTTCTTT.

CDR3 bases: TGCGCCAGCAGCTTGGACAACCCGTACCAAGAGACCCAGTACTTC. It codes for CASSLDNPYQETQYF. The chain uses TRBV5-1 and TRBJ2-5; no reliable D call. V gave up 0 bases and J gave up 0 bases, with 9 bases separating them. CDR3 length: 15 residues. Per the germline V gene, CDR1 is SGHRS and CDR2 is YFSETQ.

V and J are TRBV27 and TRBJ2-2, with a tentative D call TRBD1 (6 bases). CDR1 MNHEY and CDR2 SMNVEV come from the germline V gene (reference sequence). V lost 5 bases, J lost 0 bases, and 10 bases lay in between. The CDR3 runs to 15 residues. CDR3 DNA sequence: TGTGCCAGCAGTCACAGGACAGCGAACACCGGGGAGCTGTTTTTT. Residues: CASSHRTANTGELFF.

The table lists this clone with a count of one. The chain joins TRBV19 to TRBJ1-2; D might be TRBD1 (5 bases). Per the germline V gene, CDR1 is LNHDA and CDR2 is SQIVND (reference sequence). Deletions cut 4 bases from V and 3 bases from J, with 18 bases between. The CDR3 length is 16 residues. DNA of the CDR3: TGTGCCAGTAGTACGAATCCGGGTAGGGGAGACTATGGCTACACCTTC. This translates into CASSTNPGRGDYGYTF.

The chain carries TRBV19 and TRBJ1-2; 7 nucleotides match TRBD1. This CDR3 spans 12 amino acids. Losses at the gene ends were 7 bases for V and 6 bases for J; bases not matched to a gene: 5. Germline values: CDR1 LNHDA, CDR2 SQIVND (reference sequence). The CDR3 DNA follows: TGTGCCAGTACCCCCGGGACAGATGGCTACACCTTC. Residues: CASTPGTDGYTF.

The rearrangement uses TRBV28 and TRBJ2-2; 14 nucleotides line up with TRBD2. The CDR3 is 18 residues long. V dropped 5 bases and J dropped 7; count of bases not matched to a gene: 12. The germline V gene has CDR1 MDHEN and CDR2 SYDVKM. DNA of the CDR3: TGTGCCAGCAGTCCCTCCCCGGGACTAGCGGGAGTTGGCGGGGAGCTGTTTTTT. Residues: CASSPSPGLAGVGGELFF. Based on the CDR3 plus reference TRBV28 and TRBJ2-2, the full variable domain is DVKVTQSSRYLVKRTGEKVFLECVQDMDHENMFWYRQDPGLGLRLIYFSYDVKMKEKGDIPEGYSVSREKKERFSLILESASTNQTSMYLCASSPSPGLAGVGGELFFGEGSRLTVL.

J is TRBJ2-1 and V is TRBV28; 7 bases match TRBD1. The V gene's germline CDR1 is MDHEN and CDR2 SYDVKM. The trim removed 4 bases at V and 0 bases at J, leaving 9 bases unmatched. The CDR3 extends over 17 amino acids. The CDR3 sequence: CASSSFRAGGSYNEQFF. CDR3 coding DNA: TGTGCCAGCAGTTCTTTCCGTGCAGGGGGCTCCTACAATGAGCAGTTCTTC.

The chain links TRBV28 to TRBJ2-3; no clear D. CDR3 length: 15 amino acids. Germline V gives CDR1 MDHEN, CDR2 SYDVKM. The V gene lost 2 bases and the J gene lost 3 bases, with 12 bases spanning the gap. This chain's CDR3 is CASSLTPAETDTQYF. CDR3 nucleotide sequence: TGTGCCAGCAGTTTAACACCGGCAGAGACAGATACGCAGTATTTT. Full variable domain (missing parts from reference TRBV28 and TRBJ2-3): DVKVTQSSRYLVKRTGEKVFLECVQDMDHENMFWYRQDPGLGLRLIYFSYDVKMKEKGDIPEGYSVSREKKERFSLILESASTNQTSMYLCASSLTPAETDTQYFGPGTRLTVL.

The V and J genes are TRBV5-1 and TRBJ2-3, with D perhaps being TRBD1 or TRBD2 (5 bases each). The CDR3 is 14 residues long. Germline V gene sequence: CDR1 SGHRS, CDR2 YFSETQ. Deletions cut 5 bases from V and 4 bases from J, with 14 bases between. Here the CDR3 reads CASRDKRGADTQYF. The CDR3 DNA follows: TGCGCCAGCAGGGACAAACGGGGCGCAGATACGCAGTATTTT.

The rearrangement joins TRBV5-4 to TRBJ2-1, with TRBD2 matching 9 bases. This CDR3 has 15 amino acids. Germline lookup yields CDR1 SGHNT and CDR2 YYREEE (reference sequence). The V segment lost 4 bases and the J segment 8 bases; nucleotides outside the gene matches: 10. CDR3 in DNA: TGTGCCAGCAGCCGACCGGGACTAGCTTCGGATGAGCAGTTCTTC. Its protein is CASSRPGLASDEQFF.

This clone was seen only once. The gene calls are TRBV5-4 and TRBJ1-1; tentatively, D is TRBD1 (6 bases). The CDR3 length is 16 residues. The V and J ends lost 4 bases and 4 bases respectively, with 20 bases between them. From germline, CDR1 is SGHNT and CDR2 YYREEE (reference sequence). CDR3 residues: CASSPRQDSGGTEAFF. Written as DNA, the CDR3 is TGTGCCAGCAGCCCCCGACAGGATTCAGGCGGCACTGAAGCTTTCTTT.

Notes on this clone: Other nucleotide sequences from this sample produce the same CDR3. This chain links TRBV6-1 with TRBJ2-2; 8 bases are shared with TRBD1. CDR1 and CDR2 from the germline V gene are MNHNS and SASEGT. CDR3 length equals 14 residues. Trimming removed 3 bases from V and 4 bases from J; junction bases left unmatched: 1. CDR3 coding DNA: TGTGCCAGCAGTGAGCAGGGGGCCACCGGGGAGCTGTTTTTT. It codes for CASSEQGATGELFF.

In this sample, this clone turned up once. The chain couples TRBV28 to TRBJ1-5, with D possibly matching TRBD1 (6 bases). The CDR3 sequence is 12 residues long. V gave up 3 bases and J gave up 9 bases, with 9 bases separating them. Germline V gene lookup returns CDR1 MDHEN and CDR2 SYDVKM. CDR3 residues: CASSFRGSPQHF. CDR3 DNA sequence: TGTGCCAGCAGTTTCAGGGGATCGCCCCAGCATTTT.

This clone was seen only once. The genes are TRBV9 and TRBJ1-3; 7 bases agree with TRBD1. V shed 0 bases and J 3 bases; nucleotides not matched to a gene: 3. Germline V lookup: CDR1 SGDLS, CDR2 YYNGEE. CDR3 length: 15 amino acids. CDR3 sequence: CASSVVGGGGNTIYF. In DNA, the CDR3 is TGTGCCAGCAGCGTAGTAGGGGGCGGTGGAAACACCATATATTTT. Using reference TRBV9 and TRBJ1-3 for the parts outside the CDR3, the full variable domain is DSGVTQTPKHLITATGQRVTLRCSPRSGDLSVYWYQQSLDQGLQFLIQYYNGEERAKGNILERFSAQQFPDLHSELNLSSLELGDSALYFCASSVVGGGGNTIYFGEGSWLTVV.

The chain is built from TRBV11-3 and TRBJ2-1; TRBD2 aligns across 14 bases. V dropped 5 bases and J dropped 9; count of bases not matched to a gene: 9. This CDR3 comprises 16 residues. Germline CDR1 and CDR2: SGHNT and YENEEA. CDR3 coding DNA: TGTGCCAGCAGCCACACCGGGACTAGCGGGAGAGGTGAGCAGTTCTTC. This encodes CASSHTGTSGRGEQFF.

The V call is TRBV7-9, the J call TRBJ2-1, with D perhaps TRBD2 (6 bases). Looked up from germline, CDR1 is SEHNR and CDR2 is FQNEAQ (reference sequence). The CDR3 spans 13 residues. V was pared by 7 bases and J by 14 bases, with 21 bases between. The CDR3 DNA is TGTGCCAGCACCCGGTCCGGGGAGGAGAAGAAGTTCTTC. It codes for CASTRSGEEKKFF. The complete variable domain, with remaining parts taken from reference TRBV7-9 and TRBJ2-1, reads DTGVSQNPRHKITKRGQNVTFRCDPISEHNRLYWYRQTLGQGPEFLTYFQNEAQLEKSRLLSDRFSAERPKGSFSTLEIQRTEQGDSAMYLCASTRSGEEKKFFGPGTRLTVL.